Listed below are T cell receptor beta chains from one sample, sequenced in a study of T cells in pancreatic ductal adenocarcinoma. Clones were sequenced by immunoSEQ multiplex PCR, and TCRdb holds only the in-frame ones, with some missing. The table lists around 94,000 clones, more than 90% of them singletons. The sequenced material came from PBMCs. These receptors all come from a human donor with pancreatic ductal adenocarcinoma. The CDR3 runs from the conserved cysteine through the conserved F or W. The D gene is left open where the match is weak. Clone size is shown for a subset of rows, as once, few, many or a class of expanded clone.

NA	NA	TRBJ1-4	TRBV4-3	CASSQEGNEKLFF	TGCGCCAGCAGCCAAGAGGGCAACGAAAAACTGTTTTTT
NA	NA	TRBJ1-2	TRBV30	CAWSPPGPGYYGYTF	TGTGCCTGGAGCCCTCCCGGTCCAGGCTATTATGGCTACACCTTC
NA	NA	TRBJ2-7	TRBV7-2	CASSLVAVPGEQYF	TGTGCCAGCAGCTTAGTCGCGGTTCCCGGCGAGCAGTACTTC
NA	TRBD1	TRBJ2-3	TRBV19	CASRLTGADTQYF	TGTGCCAGTCGCCTGACAGGGGCGGATACGCAGTATTTT
NA	TRBD1	TRBJ2-3	TRBV2	CASSDGIGGYQTDTQYF	TGTGCCAGCAGTGATGGGATAGGGGGCTATCAGACAGATACGCAGTATTTT
NA	TRBD1	TRBJ1-1	TRBV10-3	CAISGTGGMGNTEAFF	TGTGCCATCAGTGGGACAGGAGGCATGGGGAACACTGAAGCTTTCTTT
NA	TRBD2	TRBJ2-2	TRBV30	CAWGLAAIYTGELFF	TGTGCCTGGGGGCTAGCGGCCATTTACACCGGGGAGCTGTTTTTT
NA	TRBD1	TRBJ1-4	TRBV4-2	CASSQDRGRSTNEKLFF	TGTGCCAGCAGTCAAGACAGGGGGAGATCAACTAATGAAAAACTGTTTTTT
NA	NA	TRBJ2-6	TRBV6-6	CASSNSGANVLTF	TGTGCCAGCAGCAACTCTGGGGCCAACGTCCTGACTTTC
few	TRBD1	TRBJ1-1	TRBV5-1	CASSFTGGTEAFF	TGCGCCAGCAGCTTTACAGGGGGGACTGAAGCTTTCTTT
NA	TRBD2	TRBJ2-5	TRBV5-1	CASSLGGTTSGRKETQYF	TGCGCCAGCAGCTTGGGGGGGACCACTAGCGGGAGAAAGGAGACCCAGTACTTC
NA	TRBD2	TRBJ2-7	TRBV4-1	CASGGGPRFDEQYF	TGCGCCAGCGGGGGAGGGCCTAGGTTCGACGAGCAGTACTTC
once	TRBD2	TRBJ2-3	TRBV19	CASSSYSGRAEGTQYF	TGTGCCAGTAGTTCCTATAGCGGGAGGGCCGAGGGTACGCAGTATTTT
NA	NA	TRBJ2-2	TRBV11-3	CASSPQGAPGELFF	TGTGCCAGCAGCCCGCAGGGTGCACCCGGGGAGCTGTTTTTT
NA	NA	TRBJ2-3	TRBV10-2	CATSPTTSTDTQYF	TGCGCCACTAGCCCGACAACTAGCACAGATACGCAGTATTTT
NA	NA	TRBJ2-7	TRBV19	CATSRGDSSSYEQYF	TGTGCCACCAGTAGGGGGGACAGTAGCTCCTACGAGCAGTACTTC
NA	TRBD1	TRBJ2-3	TRBV7-3	CASSLTRQGTDTQYF	TGTGCCAGCAGCTTAACTAGACAGGGGACAGATACGCAGTATTTT
NA	NA	TRBJ2-5	TRBV29-1	CSVRREQETQYF	TGCAGCGTTAGGAGAGAGCAAGAGACCCAGTACTTC
NA	NA	TRBJ2-7	TRBV4-2	CASSQDTGPYEQYF	TGTGCCAGCAGCCAAGACACTGGGCCCTACGAGCAGTACTTC
NA	NA	TRBJ2-7	TRBV28	CASRPSISSYEQYF	TGTGCCAGCAGGCCTTCGATTAGCTCCTACGAGCAGTACTTC
NA	TRBD1	TRBJ2-2	TRBV29-1	CSVVGTGNTGELFF	TGCAGCGTTGTTGGGACAGGGAACACCGGGGAGCTGTTTTTT
NA	TRBD1	TRBJ2-7	TRBV7-8	CASSLGGQGGNEQYF	TGTGCCAGCAGCTTAGGTGGACAGGGAGGAAACGAGCAGTACTTC
NA	NA	TRBJ2-7	TRBV18	CASSPLQGGSYEQYF	TGTGCCAGCTCACCACTGCAGGGCGGCTCCTACGAGCAGTACTTC
NA	TRBD2	TRBJ2-7	TRBV7-2	CASSLLAGGPFEQYF	TGTGCCAGCAGCTTATTGGCGGGAGGGCCATTCGAGCAGTACTTC
NA	NA	TRBJ2-3	TRBV10-3	CAITASSTDTQYF	TGTGCCATCACCGCGTCAAGCACAGATACGCAGTATTTT
once	NA	TRBJ2-7	TRBV10-3	CASTGTALGYEQYF	TGTGCCTCCACCGGGACTGCCTTAGGGTACGAGCAGTACTTC
NA	NA	TRBJ2-2	TRBV11-1	CASSFTGTGELFF	TGTGCCAGCAGCTTCACGGGCACCGGGGAGCTGTTTTTT
NA	TRBD1	TRBJ1-1	TRBV6-6	CASSDHRGTAEAFF	TGTGCCAGCAGTGACCACAGGGGGACGGCTGAAGCTTTCTTT
NA	TRBD1	TRBJ1-1	TRBV11-2	CASSLGGTGAFF	TGTGCCAGCAGCTTAGGCGGGACAGGAGCTTTCTTT
NA	NA	TRBJ1-5	TRBV6-5	CASSRTGTQPQHF	TGTGCCAGCAGCCGTACAGGGACTCAGCCCCAGCATTTT
NA	TRBD2	TRBJ2-2	TRBV2	CASTGTRITGELFF	TGTGCCAGCACCGGGACTAGGATCACCGGGGAGCTGTTTTTT
NA	NA	TRBJ2-7	TRBV6-5	CASSYSSADEQYF	TGTGCCAGCAGTTACTCCAGTGCGGACGAGCAGTACTTC
NA	NA	TRBJ2-3	TRBV7-3	CASSLSMNSDTQYF	TGTGCCAGCAGCTTATCTATGAATTCCGATACGCAGTATTTT
NA	NA	TRBJ2-5	TRBV5-6	CASSLFGEGDQETQYF	TGTGCCAGCAGCTTGTTCGGGGAAGGAGACCAAGAGACCCAGTACTTC
NA	TRBD1	TRBJ2-3	TRBV5-1	CASSSGQGIGDTQYF	TGCGCCAGCAGCTCCGGACAGGGGATTGGAGATACGCAGTATTTT
NA	TRBD1	TRBJ2-7	TRBV29-1	CSSQDRFGEEQYF	TGCAGCTCCCAGGACAGGTTCGGGGAGGAGCAGTACTTC
NA	TRBD1	TRBJ1-1	TRBV4-1	CASSPRTGRGTEAFF	TGCGCCAGCAGCCCTAGGACAGGACGAGGAACTGAAGCTTTCTTT
NA	TRBD1	TRBJ2-7	TRBV30	CAWRRGLTSISNYEQYF	TGTGCCTGGCGCAGGGGGCTTACTAGCATATCAAACTACGAGCAGTACTTC
NA	NA	TRBJ2-7	TRBV7-2	CASSLGPGGTYEQYF	TGTGCCAGCAGCTTAGGCCCTGGCGGAACCTACGAGCAGTACTTC
NA	NA	TRBJ1-1	TRBV29-1	CSVVVRSGRDFEAFF	TGCAGCGTTGTGGTCCGATCCGGACGGGATTTTGAAGCTTTCTTT
once	NA	TRBJ1-4	TRBV20-1	CSAIRSGKLFF	TGCAGTGCTATAAGATCGGGAAAACTGTTTTTT
NA	TRBD2	TRBJ2-2	TRBV5-4	CASSSGLAGFTGELFF	TGTGCCAGCAGCTCAGGACTAGCGGGTTTCACCGGGGAGCTGTTTTTT
NA	TRBD2	TRBJ2-7	TRBV7-2	CASSPSGSSYEQYF	TGTGCCAGCAGCCCAAGCGGGAGCTCCTACGAGCAGTACTTC
NA	NA	TRBJ2-1	TRBV27	CASSLYLVGGYNEQFF	TGTGCCAGCAGTTTATATCTGGTAGGGGGCTACAATGAGCAGTTCTTC
NA	NA	TRBJ2-3	TRBV29-1	CSAKQGTLSTDTQYF	TGCAGCGCGAAGCAGGGGACCCTTAGCACAGATACGCAGTATTTT
NA	NA	TRBJ2-6	TRBV5-4	CASSNRQSSGANVLTF	TGTGCCAGCAGCAACAGACAGAGCTCTGGGGCCAACGTCCTGACTTTC